These T cell receptor beta chains were read from a single sample in a study of shared clonotypes between healthy human individuals. The repertoire was sequenced with immunoSEQ multiplex PCR; TCRdb's copy has only in-frame clones and lacks some. This table holds millions of clones, around 94% found once. The sequencing sample was made of naive CD4+ T cells sorted from blood. These receptors all come from a man aged 18 to 30 in good health. The CDR3 runs from the conserved cysteine through the conserved F or W. A D gene is named only where the DNA matches it firmly. Size tells how often a clone was seen (once, few, many) or the class of an expanded clone, and some rows leave it out.

d_gene	v_gene	len	j_gene	abundance	CDR3aa	CDR3nt
.	TRBV7-9	17	TRBJ1-5	once	CASSLAWGREGDQPQHF	TGTGCCAGCAGCTTAGCGTGGGGGCGCGAAGGGGATCAGCCCCAGCATTTT
.	TRBV2	19	TRBJ1-1	.	CASSGRRRGAGHMNTEAFF	TGTGCCAGCAGTGGACGAAGAAGAGGGGCGGGACACATGAACACTGAAGCTTTCTTT
.	TRBV7-8	11	TRBJ2-3	once	CASSHTDTQYF	TGTGCCAGCAGCCACACAGATACGCAGTATTTT
.	TRBV20-1	11	TRBJ1-1	.	CSARTVGEAFF	TGCAGTGCTAGAACAGTAGGAGAAGCTTTCTTT
.	TRBV5-6	13	TRBJ2-5	.	CASSPGSQETQYF	TGTGCCAGCAGCCCCGGGTCTCAAGAGACCCAGTACTTC
.	TRBV18	15	TRBJ2-6	.	CASSDTMAGANVLTF	TGTGCCAGCTCAGATACGATGGCTGGGGCCAACGTCCTGACTTTC
.	TRBV11-2	13	TRBJ1-2	.	CASSSPGGLGYTF	TGTGCCAGCAGCTCCCCTGGCGGTCTTGGCTACACCTTC
.	TRBV6-5	14	TRBJ2-2	.	CASSPWGNTGELFF	TGTGCCAGCAGCCCCTGGGGGAACACCGGGGAGCTGTTTTTT
.	TRBV14	12	TRBJ2-5	.	CASSLNEVTQYF	TGTGCCAGCAGCCTAAACGAGGTGACCCAGTACTTC
TRBD1	TRBV10-3	16	TRBJ1-3	.	CAISETRTGGENTIYF	TGTGCCATCAGTGAGACTCGGACAGGGGGGGAAAACACCATATATTTT
.	TRBV6-1	13	TRBJ2-2	.	CASSPLLNGELFF	TGTGCCAGCAGTCCTTTATTAAACGGGGAGCTGTTTTTT
.	TRBV5-1	15	TRBJ2-4	.	CASSLALQDSNIQYF	TGCGCCAGCAGCTTGGCCCTTCAGGACAGTAACATTCAGTACTTC
TRBD1	TRBV5-1	14	TRBJ2-7	.	CASSLTGELYEQYF	TGCGCCAGCAGCTTGACAGGGGAACTCTACGAGCAGTACTTC
.	TRBV6-6	15	TRBJ1-1	once	CASSYPRAKDTEAFF	TGTGCCAGCAGTTACCCCCGGGCGAAGGACACTGAAGCTTTCTTT
.	TRBV10-1	13	TRBJ1-6	.	CASSAGVNSPLHF	TGCGCCAGCAGTGCCGGAGTTAATTCACCCCTCCACTTT
.	TRBV5-6	16	TRBJ2-5	.	CASSLHGERLTETQYF	TGTGCCAGCAGCTTACACGGGGAACGGCTAACGGAGACCCAGTACTTC
.	TRBV27	11	TRBJ1-5	few	CASSSGWTQHF	TGTGCCAGCAGTTCTGGGTGGACCCAGCATTTT
.	TRBV14	16	TRBJ1-3	.	CASSPKARGYGNTIYF	TGTGCCAGCAGCCCTAAGGCCCGGGGATATGGAAACACCATATATTTT
TRBD2	TRBV2	15	TRBJ2-7	.	CASNQWGEGAYEQYF	TGTGCCAGCAACCAATGGGGGGAGGGAGCCTACGAGCAGTACTTC
.	TRBV6-6	13	TRBJ1-4	.	CASRRGVNEKLFF	TGTGCCAGCAGGCGTGGGGTTAATGAAAAACTGTTTTTT
.	TRBV10-2	14	TRBJ1-6	few	CASSEDRPNSPLHF	TGCGCCAGCAGTGAGGACAGACCTAATTCACCCCTCCACTTT
TRBD1	TRBV5-6	16	TRBJ1-2	.	CASSPGTGKASGGYTF	TGTGCCAGCAGCCCCGGGACAGGAAAGGCCTCGGGTGGCTACACCTTC
.	TRBV6-1	12	TRBJ1-1	.	CASSWWVTEAFF	TGTGCCAGCTCCTGGTGGGTTACTGAAGCTTTCTTT
.	TRBV11-2	11	TRBJ2-7	.	CASSANIGQYF	TGTGCCAGCAGCGCCAATATCGGGCAGTACTTC
TRBD2	TRBV7-9	16	TRBJ2-7	.	CASSLVGGLYSYEQYF	TGTGCCAGCAGCTTAGTGGGGGGACTATACTCCTACGAGCAGTACTTC
.	TRBV9	15	TRBJ1-5	.	CASSVEGYSNQPQHF	TGTGCCAGCAGCGTAGAGGGTTATAGCAATCAGCCCCAGCATTTT
TRBD1	TRBV5-1	17	TRBJ1-2	.	CASSFRQGVINNYGYTF	TGCGCCAGCAGCTTCCGACAGGGGGTTATTAATAACTATGGCTACACCTTC
TRBD2	TRBV2	15	TRBJ2-2	.	CASRKFSGGVGELFF	TGTGCCAGCAGGAAGTTTAGCGGGGGGGTCGGGGAGCTGTTTTTT
.	TRBV5-1	13	TRBJ1-2	once	CASSLIGAEGYTF	TGCGCCAGCAGCTTGATAGGGGCGGAGGGCTACACCTTC
TRBD2	TRBV30	13	TRBJ2-3	.	CAWNGLVTDTQYF	TGTGCCTGGAATGGACTAGTCACAGATACGCAGTATTTT
TRBD2	TRBV7-8	17	TRBJ2-5	.	CASSLVTSGGFQETQYF	TGTGCCAGCAGCTTAGTTACTAGCGGGGGGTTCCAAGAGACCCAGTACTTC
.	TRBV6-5	15	TRBJ1-1	.	CASSYSKGLNTEAFF	TGTGCCAGCAGTTACTCGAAAGGCCTGAACACTGAAGCTTTCTTT
.	TRBV21-1	15	TRBJ2-3	.	CASSKASTGTDTQYF	TGTGCCAGCAGCAAAGCTAGCACAGGCACAGATACGCAGTATTTT
.	TRBV5-1	13	TRBJ2-1	.	CASSRENNNEQFF	TGCGCCAGCAGCAGGGAAAACAACAATGAGCAGTTCTTC
.	TRBV12-1	16	TRBJ2-3	.	CASSPIPYRGIDTQYF	TGTGCCAGCAGCCCAATCCCTTACAGGGGGATAGATACGCAGTATTTT
TRBD1	TRBV5-6	16	TRBJ1-5	.	CASSFSQGAGNQPQHF	TGTGCCAGCAGCTTCTCGCAGGGGGCAGGAAATCAGCCCCAGCATTTT
.	TRBV2	17	TRBJ2-6	.	CASRSTGTLSGANVLTF	TGTGCCAGCAGATCTACCGGGACCCTCTCTGGGGCCAACGTCCTGACTTTC
.	TRBV5-4	16	TRBJ2-2	.	CASSLGGQGRAGELFF	TGTGCCAGCAGCTTGGGGGGGCAGGGCCGGGCCGGGGAGCTGTTTTTT
TRBD2	TRBV6-6	15	TRBJ2-1	.	CASSLGTSPWNEQFF	TGTGCCAGCAGCCTAGGGACTAGCCCGTGGAATGAGCAGTTCTTC
.	TRBV7-6	13	TRBJ2-5	.	CASSPPEGETQYF	TGTGCCAGCAGCCCCCCGGAGGGCGAGACCCAGTACTTC
.	TRBV6-5	13	TRBJ2-3	.	CASRPPGGGTQYF	TGTGCCAGCAGGCCTCCCGGGGGTGGTACGCAGTATTTT
.	TRBV28	14	TRBJ2-7	.	CASSLTRLEDEQYF	TGTGCCAGCAGTTTAACCAGGTTGGAGGACGAGCAGTACTTC
TRBD2	TRBV11-3	17	TRBJ2-2	.	CASSSPTSGDNTGELFF	TGTGCCAGCAGCTCGCCGACTAGCGGGGATAACACCGGGGAGCTGTTTTTT
.	TRBV5-1	14	TRBJ1-2	.	CASSPGTQGYGYTF	TGCGCCAGCAGCCCTGGGACCCAAGGCTATGGCTACACCTTC
TRBD2	TRBV2	16	TRBJ2-3	.	CASHPHGAGGQDTQYF	TGTGCCTCCCACCCGCACGGAGCGGGGGGCCAAGATACGCAGTATTTT
TRBD2	TRBV9	17	TRBJ2-7	.	CASSVGSIPGGFYEQYF	TGTGCCAGCAGCGTAGGCAGCATCCCGGGAGGCTTTTACGAGCAGTACTTC
.	TRBV6-6	12	TRBJ1-1	.	CASSYSMEKAFF	TGTGCCAGCAGTTACTCGATGGAAAAAGCTTTCTTT
TRBD2	TRBV6-5	13	TRBJ2-4	.	CASTRREGNIQYF	TGTGCCAGCACCCGACGGGAGGGGAACATTCAGTACTTC
TRBD2	TRBV18	14	TRBJ2-1	.	CASSGLAGEDEQFF	TGTGCCAGCTCAGGACTAGCGGGTGAGGATGAGCAGTTCTTC
.	TRBV12-5	14	TRBJ2-3	.	CASGSGAGGDTQYF	TGTGCTAGTGGTTCGGGGGCTGGTGGAGATACGCAGTATTTT
.	TRBV5-1	13	TRBJ1-1	.	CASSKTENTEAFF	TGCGCCAGCAGCAAAACAGAGAACACTGAAGCTTTCTTT
.	TRBV14	15	TRBJ2-7	.	CASSQDRGPSYEQYF	TGTGCCAGCAGCCAAGATCGGGGGCCGTCCTACGAGCAGTACTTC
TRBD2	TRBV5-1	15	TRBJ2-3	.	CASSLLAGGSDTQYF	TGCGCCAGCAGCTTGCTAGCGGGGGGATCAGATACGCAGTATTTT
TRBD1	TRBV11-2	13	TRBJ2-3	.	CASNGQGTDTQYF	TGTGCCAGCAACGGACAGGGGACAGATACGCAGTATTTT